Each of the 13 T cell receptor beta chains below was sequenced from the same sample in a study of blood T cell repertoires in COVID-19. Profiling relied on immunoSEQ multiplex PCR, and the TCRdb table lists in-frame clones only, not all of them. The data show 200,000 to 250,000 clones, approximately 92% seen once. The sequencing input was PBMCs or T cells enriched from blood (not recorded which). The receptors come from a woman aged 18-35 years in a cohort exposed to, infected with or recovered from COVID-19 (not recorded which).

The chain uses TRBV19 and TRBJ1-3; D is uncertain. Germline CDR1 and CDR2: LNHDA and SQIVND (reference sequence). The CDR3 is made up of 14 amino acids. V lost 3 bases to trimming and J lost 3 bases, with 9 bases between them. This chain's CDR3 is CASSMYNSGNTIYF. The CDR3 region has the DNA TGTGCCAGTAGTATGTACAACAGTGGAAACACCATATATTTT.

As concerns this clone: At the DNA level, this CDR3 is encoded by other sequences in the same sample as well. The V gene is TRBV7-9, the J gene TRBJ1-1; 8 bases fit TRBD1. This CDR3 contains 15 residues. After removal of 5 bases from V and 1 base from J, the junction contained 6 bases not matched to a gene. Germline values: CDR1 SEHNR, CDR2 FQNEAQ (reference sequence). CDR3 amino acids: CASSLGQGGNTEAFF. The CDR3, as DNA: TGTGCCAGCAGCCTTGGACAGGGAGGGAACACTGAAGCTTTCTTT.

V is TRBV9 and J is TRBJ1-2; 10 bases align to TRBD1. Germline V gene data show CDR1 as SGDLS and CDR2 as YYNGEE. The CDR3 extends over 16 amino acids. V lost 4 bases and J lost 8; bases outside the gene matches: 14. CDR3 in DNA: TGTGCCAGCAGCCGGGACAGGGGCATCTTCCAATTCGGCTACACCTTC. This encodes CASSRDRGIFQFGYTF.

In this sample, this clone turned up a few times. The DNA of the CDR3 is TGTGCCAGCAGTAGGGACAGCCAAGAGACCCAGTACTTC. It yields the protein CASSRDSQETQYF. This rearrangement joins TRBV6-6 to TRBJ2-5; TRBD1 agrees at 7 bases. Germline V gene data show CDR1 as MNHNY and CDR2 as SVGAGI (reference sequence). V lost 5 bases to trimming and J lost 1 base; unmatched junction nucleotides: 1. The CDR3 length is 13 residues.

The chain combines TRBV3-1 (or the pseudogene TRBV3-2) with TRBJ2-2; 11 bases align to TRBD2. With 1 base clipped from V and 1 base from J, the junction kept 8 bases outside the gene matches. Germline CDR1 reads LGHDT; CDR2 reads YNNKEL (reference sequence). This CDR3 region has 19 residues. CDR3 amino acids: CASSQAGLAGGMNTGELFF. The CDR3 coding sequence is TGTGCCAGCAGCCAAGCGGGATTAGCGGGAGGGATGAACACCGGGGAGCTGTTTTTT.

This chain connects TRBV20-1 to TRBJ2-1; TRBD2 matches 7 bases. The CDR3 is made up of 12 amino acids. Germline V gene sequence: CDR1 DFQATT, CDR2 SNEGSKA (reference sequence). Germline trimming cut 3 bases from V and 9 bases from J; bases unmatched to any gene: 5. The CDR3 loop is CSASQGEGEQFF. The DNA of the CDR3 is TGCAGTGCTAGTCAAGGGGAGGGTGAGCAGTTCTTC.

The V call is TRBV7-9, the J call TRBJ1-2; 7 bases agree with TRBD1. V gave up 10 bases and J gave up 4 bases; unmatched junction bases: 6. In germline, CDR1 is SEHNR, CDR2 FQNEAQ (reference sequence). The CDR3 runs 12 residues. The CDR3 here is CAIPGTVYGYTF. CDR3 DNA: TGTGCCATCCCCGGGACAGTCTATGGCTACACCTTC.

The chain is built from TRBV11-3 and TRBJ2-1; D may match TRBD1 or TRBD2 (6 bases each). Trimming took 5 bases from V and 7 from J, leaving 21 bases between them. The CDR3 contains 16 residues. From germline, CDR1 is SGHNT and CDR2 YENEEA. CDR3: CASSLGGGGLENEQFF. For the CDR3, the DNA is TGTGCCAGCAGCCTAGGGGGAGGTGGATTAGAAAATGAGCAGTTCTTC.

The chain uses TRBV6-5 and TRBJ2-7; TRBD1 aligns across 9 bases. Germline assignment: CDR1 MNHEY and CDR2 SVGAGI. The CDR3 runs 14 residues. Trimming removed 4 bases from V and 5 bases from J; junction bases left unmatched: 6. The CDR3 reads CASSSGQGSDEQYF. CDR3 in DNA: TGTGCCAGCAGTTCCGGACAGGGGAGCGACGAGCAGTACTTC.

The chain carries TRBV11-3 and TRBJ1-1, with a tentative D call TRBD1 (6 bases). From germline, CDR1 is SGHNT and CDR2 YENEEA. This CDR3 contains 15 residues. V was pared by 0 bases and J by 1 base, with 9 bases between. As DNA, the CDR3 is TGTGCCAGCAGCTTAGATGGGACACGGAACACTGAAGCTTTCTTT. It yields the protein CASSLDGTRNTEAFF.

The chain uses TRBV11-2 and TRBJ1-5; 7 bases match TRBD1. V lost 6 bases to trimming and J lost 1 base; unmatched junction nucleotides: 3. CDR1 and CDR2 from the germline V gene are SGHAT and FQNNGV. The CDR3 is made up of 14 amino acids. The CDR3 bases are TGTGCCAGCAGTGACAGGGTGAGCAATCAGCCCCAGCATTTT. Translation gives CASSDRVSNQPQHF. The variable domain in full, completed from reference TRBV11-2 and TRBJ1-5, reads EAGVAQSPRYKIIEKRQSVAFWCNPISGHATLYWYQQILGQGPKLLIQFQNNGVVDDSQLPKDRFSAERLKGVDSTLKIQPAKLEDSAVYLCASSDRVSNQPQHFGDGTRLSIL.

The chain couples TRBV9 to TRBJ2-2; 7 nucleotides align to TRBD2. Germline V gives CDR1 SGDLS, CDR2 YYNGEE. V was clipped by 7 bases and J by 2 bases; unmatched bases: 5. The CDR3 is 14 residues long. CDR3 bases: TGTGCCAGCGAAAGCGGGGATAACACCGGGGAGCTGTTTTTT. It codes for CASESGDNTGELFF.

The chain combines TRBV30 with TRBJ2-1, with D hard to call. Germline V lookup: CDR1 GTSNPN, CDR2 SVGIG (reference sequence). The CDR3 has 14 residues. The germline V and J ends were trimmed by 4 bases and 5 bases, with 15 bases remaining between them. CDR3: CAWTAGSFNNEQFF. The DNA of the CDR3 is TGTGCCTGGACCGCCGGGTCTTTCAACAATGAGCAGTTCTTC.